This entry describes one T cell receptor (beta chain). Its target is unknown. The data were obtained in a study of CD8 T cells in Susac syndrome. Study-wide results and limits: The study recognized that its TCR sequencing and HLA analysis covered a relatively small number of individuals.

Trimming left V 7 bases short and J 2 bases short, with 24 bases between. This CDR3 comprises 17 residues. The germline V gene has CDR1 GTSNPN and CDR2 SVGIG (reference sequence). It was with random hexamers that roughly 0.5 to 1 ug RNA was reverse transcribed. TCRdb processed the immunoSEQ multiplex PCR reads anew with MiXCR; each CDR3 protein has one entry. This sample carries 400,000 to 550,000 distinct CDR3 sequences, about 85% of them seen once, and the ten largest clones take roughly 0.11%. This sequence originates from a human donor with multiple sclerosis. The sample comprised CD8+ T cells from PBMCs. V is TRBV30 and J is TRBJ2-1; D tentatively reads TRBD1 or TRBD2 (6 bases each). The CDR3 nucleotides are TGTGCCTATAATGGGGGGCCCTTCCAAATAACCTACAATGAGCAGTTCTTC. Protein product: CAYNGGPFQITYNEQFF.